Each of the 5 T cell receptor beta chains below was sequenced from the same sample in a study of CD8+ T cells in alopecia areata. Reverse transcription of extracted RNA yielded cDNA, which provided the sequencing template. This table comes from immunoSEQ multiplex PCR, and its TCRdb copy is limited to in-frame clones, with some not included. The sample has about 180,000 clones, about 47% seen once; the top ten hold around 10%. Treatment given: oral pan-JAK inhibitor, 5-10 mg twice daily. Sample: CD8+ T cells sorted from blood, taken at roughly week 52, from a patient treated with tofacitinib. Receptors were obtained from a human donor with alopecia areata.

This clone was observed a handful of times. The CDR3 coding sequence is TGTGCCAGCAGTCCGTTGCAGGGGGCGGATCAGCCCCAGCATTTT. Its protein is CASSPLQGADQPQHF. V usage is TRBV6-5 and J usage is TRBJ1-5, with 8 bases aligning to TRBD1. This CDR3 has 15 residues. The V gene end was trimmed by 5 bases and the J gene end by 5 bases; junction bases not matched to a gene: 8. Germline assignment: CDR1 MNHEY and CDR2 SVGAGI.

The CDR3 DNA reads as TGTGCCAGCTCCTCGGGCGGCGACATTACCGGGGAGCTGTTTTTT. It is translated as CASSSGGDITGELFF. This sequence joins TRBV11-1 and TRBJ2-2; the D is unclear. Germline V gene lookup returns CDR1 SGHAT and CDR2 FQDESV (reference sequence). This CDR3 is 15 amino acids long. The V end lost 8 bases, the J end lost 5 bases, and 18 bases lay between the germline ends.

This clone was seen a handful of times. The rearrangement joins TRBV7-9 to TRBJ2-2; 7 nucleotides agree with TRBD1. J gave up 0 bases and V 5 bases, and 12 bases lay outside the gene matches. The CDR3 contains 18 residues. From germline, CDR1 is SEHNR and CDR2 FQNEAQ (reference sequence). CDR3 bases: TGTGCCAGCAGCCCGATCTTCGGGACAGCCGCGAACACCGGGGAGCTGTTTTTT. Translation gives CASSPIFGTAANTGELFF.

This sequence joins TRBV12-5 and TRBJ1-1; unclear D gene. V lost 8 bases to trimming and J lost 1 base, with 8 bases between them. The CDR3 is 12 amino acids. CDR1 is LGHNT and CDR2 is FRNRAP in the germline V gene. CDR3: CASSGTNTEAFF. The CDR3 DNA sequence: TGTGCTAGTTCGGGAACGAACACTGAAGCTTTCTTT.

The CDR3 is CASSYGVGGPGNTIYF. The CDR3 DNA follows: TGTGCCAGCAGTTACGGTGTAGGGGGCCCTGGAAACACCATATATTTT. The V and J genes are TRBV6-5 and TRBJ1-3, with TRBD1 identical over 7 bases. The V gene end was trimmed by 2 bases and the J gene end by 2 bases; junction bases not matched to a gene: 6. The CDR3 is made up of 16 amino acids. CDR1 MNHEY and CDR2 SVGAGI come from the germline V gene.